What follows are 22 T cell receptor beta chains derived from one specimen sequenced in a study of cytomegalovirus exposure and HLA in healthy donors. Clones were sequenced by immunoSEQ multiplex PCR, and TCRdb holds only the in-frame ones, with some missing. The profile shows about 250,000 clones, roughly 87% of them singletons. Material for sequencing was PBMCs. The receptor set was obtained from a man aged 18 to 30 in good health and CMV-seropositive.

About this clone itself: With a much larger clone just one base away, this may be a read error. The sample has other DNA sequences that encode this CDR3 too. The V and J genes are TRBV6-4 and TRBJ2-2; D gene ambiguous. The germline V and J ends were trimmed by 2 bases and 3 bases, with 4 bases remaining between them. The CDR3 loop spans 13 amino acids. Germline V gives CDR1 MRHNA, CDR2 SNTAGT. The CDR3 protein is CASSDGDTGELFF. Written as DNA, the CDR3 is TGTGCCAGCAGTGACGGGGACACCGGGGAGCTGTTTTTT.

The chain carries TRBV5-4 and TRBJ2-7; D possibly corresponds to TRBD1 (5 bases). The CDR3 totals 15 residues. CDR1 SGHNT and CDR2 YYREEE come from the germline V gene (reference sequence). V lost 0 bases and J 2 bases, leaving 12 bases between the germline ends. Written as DNA, the CDR3 is TGTGCCAGCAGCTTGGGAGGTAGCAGGGCCTACGAGCAGTACTTC. This sequence encodes CASSLGGSRAYEQYF.

V gene TRBV5-1 combines with J gene TRBJ1-2, with D perhaps TRBD1 (6 bases). The germline V gene has CDR1 SGHRS and CDR2 YFSETQ. The CDR3 loop spans 13 amino acids. Deletions cut 1 base from V and 7 bases from J, with 11 bases between. As DNA, the CDR3 is TGCGCCAGCAGCTTGACACAGGGAGCTGGCTACACCTTC. Protein: CASSLTQGAGYTF. The complete variable domain, with remaining parts taken from reference TRBV5-1 and TRBJ1-2, reads KAGVTQTPRYLIKTRGQQVTLSCSPISGHRSVSWYQQTPGQGLQFLFEYFSETQRNKGNFPGRFSGRQFSNSRSEMNVSTLELGDSALYLCASSLTQGAGYTFGSGTRLTVV.

CDR3 coding DNA: TGTGCCAGCAGTTTAGTGTGGACAGGGGGTCGGGGCAAAAACATTCAGTACTTC. Protein: CASSLVWTGGRGKNIQYF. The chain has TRBV27 and TRBJ2-4; 10 positions agree with TRBD1. Unmatched junction bases numbered 10, after V lost 2 bases and J lost 3 bases. The CDR3 spans 18 residues. Germline values: CDR1 MNHEY, CDR2 SMNVEV (reference sequence).

This clone has more than one count but fewer than ten. The gene calls are TRBV4-3 and TRBJ1-1; D is undetermined. With 6 bases removed from V and 1 base from J, the gap between germline ends came to 9 bases. This CDR3 is 13 amino acids long. The germline CDR1 and CDR2 sequences are LGHNA and YSLEER. CDR3 sequence: CASRAQTNTEAFF. The CDR3 DNA reads TGCGCCAGCAGAGCACAGACGAACACTGAAGCTTTCTTT.

The table lists this clone with a count of one. The chain links TRBV5-4 to TRBJ2-7; 14 bases align to TRBD2. This CDR3 spans 17 amino acids. V lost 3 bases to trimming and J lost 5 bases; unmatched junction nucleotides: 10. Germline-derived CDR1 and CDR2 are SGHNT and YYREEE (reference sequence). The CDR3, as DNA: TGTGCCAGCAGCTCCGGGACTAGCGGGAGATCCGTTGACGAGCAGTACTTC. Protein: CASSSGTSGRSVDEQYF.

V is TRBV20-1 and J is TRBJ2-1, with D tentatively TRBD2 (5 bases). The germline V gene encodes CDR1 DFQATT and CDR2 SNEGSKA (reference sequence). The CDR3 runs to 11 residues. The V gene lost 1 base and the J gene lost 9 bases, with 7 bases spanning the gap. The CDR3 DNA reads TGCAGTGCTAGAGGGGGAGCTGAGCAGTTCTTC. Amino acids: CSARGGAEQFF.

This rearrangement joins TRBV11-2 to TRBJ1-2; no definite D call. V was trimmed by 5 bases and J by 2 bases, leaving 12 bases between them. CDR1 and CDR2 from the germline V gene are SGHAT and FQNNGV. The length of the CDR3 is 14 residues. CDR3 DNA: TGTGCCAGCAGCCCCACGACACTAAACTATGGCTACACCTTC. Its translation is CASSPTTLNYGYTF.

As DNA, the CDR3 is TGTGCCAGCACCGGCTCCGGGACACTAGCCAAAAACATTCAGTACTTC. Translation: CASTGSGTLAKNIQYF. The chain joins TRBV27 to TRBJ2-4, with D tentatively TRBD1 (6 bases). Germline CDR1 MNHEY, CDR2 SMNVEV (reference sequence). The V and J ends lost 7 bases and 0 bases respectively, with 16 bases between them. This CDR3 region has 16 residues.

This clone was found a few times. The V and J genes are TRBV4-3 and TRBJ1-1; unclear D gene. The CDR3 length is 15 residues. V shed 0 bases and J shed 4 bases, with 12 bases lying between them. The germline CDR1 and CDR2 sequences are LGHNA and YSLEER. The CDR3 bases are TGCGCCAGCAGCCAAGATCCTGAAGGCAGCACTGAAGCTTTCTTT. Protein: CASSQDPEGSTEAFF.

The chain is built from TRBV4-3 and TRBJ2-7; TRBD1 might be the D (5 bases). Germline values: CDR1 LGHNA, CDR2 YSLEER. V dropped 2 bases and J dropped 2 bases, with 10 bases sitting between them. The CDR3 is made up of 14 amino acids. Here the CDR3 reads CASSQSPDTYEQYF. The CDR3 DNA reads TGCGCCAGCAGCCAATCCCCGGACACCTACGAGCAGTACTTC.

The rearrangement links TRBV6-1 to TRBJ2-7; weak D call: TRBD1 (6 bases). Germline lookup yields CDR1 MNHNS and CDR2 SASEGT. The CDR3 spans 13 residues. V was pared by 7 bases and J by 5 bases, with 15 bases between. This chain's CDR3 is CASTQNRVHEQYF. The CDR3 DNA follows: TGTGCCAGCACCCAGAACAGGGTACACGAGCAGTACTTC.

The V and J genes are TRBV18 and TRBJ1-1; 9 bases agree with TRBD1. Trimming removed 2 bases from V and 6 bases from J; junction bases left unmatched: 4. The length of the CDR3 is 14 residues. Germline V gene data show CDR1 as KGHSH and CDR2 as LQKENI. CDR3 residues: CASSPGQGLAEAFF. DNA for the CDR3: TGTGCCAGCTCACCAGGACAGGGGCTTGCTGAAGCTTTCTTT.

This clone has only one observation. The V call is TRBV9, the J call TRBJ2-3; 7 bases match TRBD1. Trimming at V came to 4 bases and at J to 9 bases, leaving 11 bases not matched to a gene. The CDR3 is 14 amino acids. Germline lookup yields CDR1 SGDLS and CDR2 YYNGEE. The CDR3 sequence: CASSHGTARRTQYF. CDR3 nucleotide sequence: TGTGCCAGCAGCCACGGGACAGCCAGACGGACGCAGTATTTT.

The chain couples TRBV7-7 to TRBJ2-7, with 9 bases aligning to TRBD1. This CDR3 is 15 amino acids long. The J segment lost 4 bases and the V segment lost 1 base, leaving 5 bases of the junction unmatched. CDR1 is SSHAT, CDR2 FNYEAQ, per germline (reference sequence). As DNA, the CDR3 is TGTGCCAGCAGCTTAGGGACAGGGGTAGAGTACGAGCAGTACTTC. Its protein product is CASSLGTGVEYEQYF. Full variable domain (rest looked up from reference TRBV7-7 and TRBJ2-7): GAGVSQSPRYKVTKRGQDVTLRCDPISSHATLYWYQQALGQGPEFLTYFNYEAQPDKSGLPSDRFSAERPEGSISTLTIQRTEQRDSAMYRCASSLGTGVEYEQYFGPGTRLTVT.

This clone showed up just a few times. This rearrangement joins TRBV7-2 to TRBJ2-7; tentatively, D is TRBD1 or TRBD2 (5 bases each). Trimming stripped 3 bases from V and 3 bases from J, with 12 bases between. Germline loops: CDR1 SGHTA, CDR2 FQGNSA. The CDR3 has 14 residues. CDR3 in DNA: TGTGCCAGCAGCTTTTTCCGGGACGGCTACGAGCAGTACTTC. As protein: CASSFFRDGYEQYF.

The CDR3, as DNA: TGTGCCACCCGGCCGCCAGGAGTCTACGAGCAGTACTTC. Encoded protein: CATRPPGVYEQYF. The V gene is TRBV6-5, the J gene TRBJ2-7, with no clear D. Germline-derived CDR1 and CDR2 are MNHEY and SVGAGI. CDR3 length equals 13 residues. V was pared by 10 bases and J by 3 bases, with 16 bases between.

With respect to this clone: A much more abundant neighbour one base away suggests this may be a read error. The chain uses TRBV10-3 and TRBJ2-1; 8 positions match TRBD2. The CDR3 covers 13 residues. Germline loops: CDR1 ENHRY, CDR2 SYGVKD. Unmatched junction bases numbered 2, after V lost 10 bases and J lost 0 bases. The CDR3 coding sequence is TGTGCCACCAGCGGGAGCTCCTACAATGAGCAGTTCTTC. Its protein product is CATSGSSYNEQFF.

This clone appeared once. Distinct nucleotide sequences in the sample also encode this CDR3. The chain couples TRBV5-1 to TRBJ2-7; 8 bases line up with TRBD1. Losses at the gene ends were 2 bases for V and 3 bases for J; bases not matched to a gene: 4. This CDR3 has 14 residues. Germline V gene sequence: CDR1 SGHRS, CDR2 YFSETQ. This CDR3 reads CASSLGQGYYEQYF. As DNA, the CDR3 is TGCGCCAGCAGCTTAGGACAGGGATACTACGAGCAGTACTTC.

The V and J genes are TRBV29-1 and TRBJ2-3, with D hard to call. CDR1 and CDR2 from the germline V gene are SQVTM and ANQGSEA. This CDR3 is 14 amino acids long. Between the trimmed V and J ends, which lost 0 bases and 10 bases, there was a span of 17 bases. The CDR3 here is CSVEDRRVVMAQYF. In DNA form, the CDR3 reads TGCAGCGTTGAAGATCGAAGAGTGGTTATGGCGCAGTATTTT.

The gene calls are TRBV9 and TRBJ2-1; D is undetermined. CDR3 length: 13 amino acids. V lost 7 bases and J 9 bases, leaving 17 bases between the germline ends. Germline CDR1 reads SGDLS; CDR2 reads YYNGEE. Here the CDR3 reads CASQLAYSGEQFF. The CDR3 region has the DNA TGTGCCAGCCAGCTGGCCTATTCCGGTGAGCAGTTCTTC.

The chain has TRBV4-1 and TRBJ1-2; D perhaps matches TRBD1 (6 bases). Between the trimmed V and J ends, which lost 1 base and 5 bases, there was a span of 17 bases. The germline CDR1 and CDR2 sequences are MGHRA and YSYEKL. The CDR3 loop spans 16 amino acids. As DNA, the CDR3 is TGCGCCAGCAGCCAAGCGGGGGCCGGGACATCTTATGGCTACACCTTC. It is translated as CASSQAGAGTSYGYTF.